The 32 T cell receptor beta chains below were found in one sample sequenced in a study of post-analysis software for immune sequencing data. Whole-study results and caveats: Controls showed lower frequencies than patients for several TRBV segments, and TRBV5-6, TRBV5-1 and TRBV20-1 were among these.

Their cognate antigens are unknown. Every TCR beta cDNA library bore unique molecular identifiers. Each CDR3 protein is one row after TCRdb ran MiXCR on the PCR reads. The sample records approximately 730,000 distinct CDR3 sequences, 46% being singletons. The sample consisted of blood. Receptor source: a girl aged 10 to 17 with multiple sclerosis.

J is TRBJ2-1 and V is TRBV12-3 or TRBV12-4, with TRBD2 matching over 13 bases. J was trimmed by 0 bases and V by 5 bases; bases with no gene match: 4. The CDR3 extends over 17 amino acids. The CDR3 DNA is TGTGCCAGCAGTCCGACTAGCGGGAGGTACTCCTACAATGAGCAGTTCTTC. Residues: CASSPTSGRYSYNEQFF.

V usage is TRBV6-6 and J usage is TRBJ2-7, with D perhaps TRBD2 (6 bases). V was trimmed by 6 bases and J by 3 bases, leaving 9 bases between them. The CDR3 sequence is 12 residues long. Germline CDR1 and CDR2: MNHNY and SVGAGI (reference sequence). CDR3 sequence: CASRGLIYEQYF. The DNA of the CDR3 is TGTGCCAGCAGGGGACTTATCTACGAGCAGTACTTC.

This clonotype occurred a few times. The J gene is TRBJ2-3, the V gene TRBV3-1, with 7 nucleotides matching TRBD2. V lost 4 bases to trimming and J lost 2 bases; unmatched junction nucleotides: 6. This CDR3 is built from 15 residues. CDR1 LGHDT and CDR2 YNNKEL come from the germline V gene (reference sequence). The CDR3 sequence is CASSPGTTTTDTQYF. CDR3 DNA: TGTGCCAGCAGCCCCGGGACTACAACCACAGATACGCAGTATTTT.

This chain connects TRBV20-1 to TRBJ2-7; a possible D gene is TRBD2 (5 bases). V was shortened by 0 bases and J by 4 bases, with 28 bases between the two germline ends. The CDR3 covers 19 residues. CDR1 and CDR2 from the germline V gene are DFQATT and SNEGSKA (reference sequence). CDR3 nucleotide sequence: TGCAGTGCTAGAGATATGAGCGGTCCAAAGATGGGTCCTCATTACGAGCAGTACTTC. Amino acid sequence: CSARDMSGPKMGPHYEQYF.

The CDR3 reads CASSVGDGLSYEQYF. The CDR3 DNA sequence: TGTGCCAGCAGCGTAGGGGACGGACTGTCCTACGAGCAGTACTTC. This chain joins TRBV9 and TRBJ2-7; D possibly matches TRBD1 or TRBD2 (5 bases each). CDR1 and CDR2 from the germline V gene are SGDLS and YYNGEE. Deletions cut 0 bases from V and 1 base from J, with 11 bases between. The CDR3 is 15 residues long.

The chain is built from TRBV11-2 and TRBJ2-2; 9 nucleotides align to TRBD2. There are 15 residues in the CDR3. Trimming took 1 base from V and 4 from J; bases not matched to a gene: 1. Germline assignment: CDR1 SGHAT and CDR2 FQNNGV. CDR3 protein: CASSLVREGTGELFF. CDR3 nucleotide sequence: TGTGCCAGCAGCTTAGTGCGGGAGGGCACCGGGGAGCTGTTTTTT.

This clonotype was counted ten times or more. V is TRBV7-9 and J is TRBJ2-3; D gene uncertain. Germline values: CDR1 SEHNR, CDR2 FQNEAQ (reference sequence). Trimming left V 1 base short and J 3 bases short, with 5 bases between. The CDR3 is made up of 13 amino acids. The CDR3 DNA sequence: TGTGCCAGCAGCTTAGGGGTGACAGATACGCAGTATTTT. This gives the protein CASSLGVTDTQYF.

In its sample, this clonotype was seen a few times. This chain connects TRBV9 to TRBJ2-6; maybe TRBD1 (7 bases). The length of the CDR3 is 18 residues. From germline, CDR1 is SGDLS and CDR2 YYNGEE. V lost 0 bases, J lost 0 bases, and 13 bases lay in between. The CDR3 bases are TGTGCCAGCAGCGTAGGGCGGGACAGATACTCTGGGGCCAACGTCCTGACTTTC. Encoded protein: CASSVGRDRYSGANVLTF.

This clonotype has a handful of counts. This rearrangement joins TRBV2 to TRBJ2-3; tentatively, D is TRBD2 (5 bases). Germline loops: CDR1 SNHLY, CDR2 FYNNEI. There are 15 residues in the CDR3. V was cut by 3 bases and J by 3 bases, with 13 bases left in between. CDR3 nucleotides: TGTGCCAGCAGTGAGGACGGACTGGAGACAGATACGCAGTATTTT. Its translation: CASSEDGLETDTQYF. The whole variable domain, remainder taken from reference TRBV2 and TRBJ2-3, is EPEVTQTPSHQVTQMGQEVILRCVPISNHLYFYWYRQILGQKVEFLVSFYNNEISEKSEIFDDQFSVERPDGSNFTLKIRSTKLEDSAMYFCASSEDGLETDTQYFGPGTRLTVL.

The rearrangement uses TRBV29-1 and TRBJ1-2; no definite D call. Trimming removed 1 base from V and 4 bases from J, with 4 bases in between. Germline V gene data show CDR1 as SQVTM and CDR2 as ANQGSEA. The CDR3 runs 11 residues. The CDR3 loop reads CSVEGAYGYTF. The CDR3 nucleotides are TGCAGCGTTGAAGGGGCCTATGGCTACACCTTC.

Ten or more counts support this clonotype. The J gene is TRBJ2-1, the V gene TRBV20-1, with D possibly being TRBD1 or TRBD2 (5 bases each). CDR3 length: 13 residues. Germline CDR1 reads DFQATT; CDR2 reads SNEGSKA (reference sequence). V was cut by 5 bases and J by 10 bases, with 18 bases left in between. This CDR3 is CSARGRIFGEQFF. DNA for the CDR3: TGCAGTGCTCGGGGACGGATTTTTGGGGAGCAGTTCTTC.

This clonotype was detected a few times. The chain carries TRBV20-1 and TRBJ2-7; D is unresolved. CDR3 size: 15 residues. CDR1 DFQATT and CDR2 SNEGSKA come from the germline V gene (reference sequence). V lost 0 bases to trimming and J lost 0 bases, with 12 bases between them. This CDR3 is CSAREWTASSYEQYF. The DNA for the CDR3 is TGCAGTGCTAGAGAATGGACGGCTAGCTCCTACGAGCAGTACTTC.

J is TRBJ2-5 and V is TRBV29-1; 9 bases line up with TRBD2. Germline CDR1 is SQVTM and CDR2 is ANQGSEA. Unmatched junction bases numbered 11, after V lost 2 bases and J lost 4 bases. The CDR3 runs to 16 residues. CDR3 nucleotides: TGCAGCGTTGAAAGGAGTAGCGGGAGCTTAGGAGAGACCCAGTACTTC. Translated: CSVERSSGSLGETQYF.

This chain links TRBV5-6 with TRBJ2-5, with a tentative D call TRBD2 (6 bases). Germline-derived CDR1 and CDR2 are SGHDT and YYEEEE. Trimming left V 1 base short and J 2 bases short, with 9 bases between. The CDR3 is made up of 14 amino acids. CDR3: CASSLRRGQETQYF. The DNA of the CDR3 is TGTGCCAGCAGCTTGCGGCGGGGTCAAGAGACCCAGTACTTC.

The J gene is TRBJ2-2, the V gene TRBV24-1; D is uncertain. The germline V and J ends were trimmed by 1 base and 1 base, with 6 bases remaining between them. Germline V gene data show CDR1 as KGHDR and CDR2 as SFDVKD. CDR3 size: 15 residues. CDR3 sequence reads: CATSDFGGNTGELFF. The CDR3 DNA follows: TGTGCCACCAGTGATTTCGGCGGGAACACCGGGGAGCTGTTTTTT.

The V call is TRBV14, the J call TRBJ1-2; tentatively, D is TRBD1 (5 bases). CDR1 is SGHDN and CDR2 is FVKESK in the germline V gene. The V end lost 1 base, the J end lost 6 bases, and 6 bases lay between the germline ends. There are 12 residues in the CDR3. The CDR3 DNA follows: TGTGCCAGCAGCCAAGCCAGGGATGGCTACACCTTC. This sequence encodes CASSQARDGYTF.

This clonotype has a handful of counts. The genes are TRBV2 and TRBJ2-7; D unclear. The germline V gene has CDR1 SNHLY and CDR2 FYNNEI. This CDR3 region has 13 residues. Trimming removed 1 base from V and 0 bases from J, with 4 bases in between. This CDR3 reads CASSEGYSYEQYF. In DNA form, the CDR3 reads TGTGCCAGCAGTGAAGGGTACTCCTACGAGCAGTACTTC.

This sequence joins TRBV19 and TRBJ2-5; 9 positions match TRBD1. In germline, CDR1 is LNHDA, CDR2 SQIVND (reference sequence). This CDR3 is built from 17 residues. The junction had 12 bases not matched to a gene; V was cut back by 5 bases and J by 2 bases. CDR3 nucleotides: TGTGCCAGTAGTTCCGGAAAGGGACAGGGAAATCAAGAGACCCAGTACTTC. As protein: CASSSGKGQGNQETQYF.

A word on this clonotype: A read error may account for a junction end that differs from germline. The genes are TRBV6-2 or TRBV6-3 and TRBJ2-1; 7 bases align to TRBD1. CDR3 size: 14 residues. Germline V gene lookup returns CDR1 MNHEY and CDR2 SVGEGT. CDR3 region: CTSTYRQGTIEQFF. CDR3 DNA: TGTACCAGCACCTACCGACAGGGTACGATTGAGCAGTTCTTC.

This chain joins TRBV7-2 and TRBJ2-4; D not resolved. Germline CDR1 SGHTA, CDR2 FQGNSA. CDR3 size: 13 residues. V was trimmed by 5 bases and J by 8 bases, leaving 13 bases between them. The CDR3 reads CASSPEVADIQYF. The CDR3 DNA reads TGTGCCAGCAGCCCTGAGGTGGCGGACATTCAGTACTTC.

V usage is TRBV11-2 and J usage is TRBJ2-1; 8 bases agree with TRBD2. With 5 bases clipped from V and 5 bases from J, the junction kept 11 bases outside the gene matches. CDR1 is SGHAT, CDR2 FQNNGV, per germline. The CDR3 spans 16 residues. The CDR3 protein is CASSVGREDWNNEQFF. The CDR3 region has the DNA TGTGCCAGCAGCGTAGGGCGGGAGGACTGGAACAATGAGCAGTTCTTC. The full variable domain, rest sourced from reference TRBV11-2 and TRBJ2-1, is EAGVAQSPRYKIIEKRQSVAFWCNPISGHATLYWYQQILGQGPKLLIQFQNNGVVDDSQLPKDRFSAERLKGVDSTLKIQPAKLEDSAVYLCASSVGREDWNNEQFFGPGTRLTVL.

This clonotype came up a few times. This chain joins TRBV20-1 and TRBJ1-1; D ambiguous. Germline lookup yields CDR1 DFQATT and CDR2 SNEGSKA (reference sequence). Trimming stripped 0 bases from V and 0 bases from J, with 11 bases between. This CDR3 spans 15 amino acids. CDR3 sequence reads: CSARDDEGMNTEAFF. CDR3 sequence (DNA): TGCAGTGCTAGAGATGATGAGGGCATGAACACTGAAGCTTTCTTT.

In its sample, this clonotype was seen once. The chain couples TRBV9 to TRBJ2-5; D may correspond to TRBD1 or TRBD2 (6 bases each). The CDR3 length is 15 residues. CDR1 SGDLS and CDR2 YYNGEE come from the germline V gene. Trimming removed 1 base at V and 5 bases at J, with 15 bases between. CDR3 protein: CASSVRGDNLETQYF. The DNA for the CDR3 is TGTGCCAGCAGCGTAAGGGGGGACAACTTGGAGACCCAGTACTTC.

This clonotype was seen more than once but under ten times. The V call is TRBV20-1, the J call TRBJ2-1; D gene unclear. The V gene lost 5 bases and the J gene lost 15 bases, with 20 bases spanning the gap. The CDR3 consists of 12 residues. Germline values: CDR1 DFQATT, CDR2 SNEGSKA (reference sequence). The CDR3 region is CSAYYRLTSLFF. Here the CDR3 DNA reads TGCAGTGCTTACTACAGACTCACTTCGTTGTTCTTC.

The chain joins TRBV5-1 to TRBJ1-1; maybe TRBD1 (6 bases). Germline CDR1 is SGHRS and CDR2 is YFSETQ. The CDR3 is made up of 16 amino acids. The ends were cut back, 3 bases at V and 2 bases at J, with 17 bases in the middle. As DNA, the CDR3 is TGCGCCAGCAGCTCCCCAGTGACAGGACCAAACACTGAAGCTTTCTTT. Protein product: CASSSPVTGPNTEAFF.

This clonotype was counted between two and nine times. The chain has TRBV20-1 and TRBJ2-4; TRBD1 aligns across 7 bases. Per the germline V gene, CDR1 is DFQATT and CDR2 is SNEGSKA (reference sequence). CDR3 length equals 14 residues. The V gene end was trimmed by 1 base and the J gene end by 2 bases; junction bases not matched to a gene: 2. In DNA, the CDR3 is TGCAGTGCTAGAGCACAGGGGTCCAAAAACATTCAGTACTTC. Translating gives CSARAQGSKNIQYF.

This clonotype was detected only a few times. The chain is built from TRBV4-1 and TRBJ2-7, with 12 positions matching TRBD2. This CDR3 is built from 14 residues. V lost 2 bases and J lost 5; bases outside the gene matches: 1. Per the germline V gene, CDR1 is MGHRA and CDR2 is YSYEKL. CDR3 loop: CASSQLAGGDEQYF. The CDR3 DNA sequence: TGCGCCAGCAGCCAACTAGCGGGAGGGGACGAGCAGTACTTC.

The chain carries TRBV3-1 and TRBJ1-1, with a possible D match to TRBD1 (5 bases). This CDR3 contains 15 residues. Germline CDR1 reads LGHDT; CDR2 reads YNNKEL (reference sequence). With 1 base removed from V and 1 base from J, the gap between germline ends came to 10 bases. CDR3 protein: CASSQGKGTNTEAFF. In DNA form, the CDR3 reads TGTGCCAGCAGCCAAGGTAAAGGGACGAACACTGAAGCTTTCTTT.

This clonotype was seen only a few times. The V gene is TRBV6-6, the J gene TRBJ2-2; D might be TRBD1 (5 bases). Trimming cost V 10 bases and J 3 bases, with 12 bases left between them. The length of the CDR3 is 13 residues. CDR1 is MNHNY, CDR2 SVGAGI, per germline (reference sequence). The CDR3 sequence is CATQTGYTGELFF. The CDR3 nucleotides read TGTGCCACCCAAACAGGATACACCGGGGAGCTGTTTTTT.

The chain has TRBV29-1 and TRBJ1-3; tentatively, D is TRBD1 (5 bases). CDR3 length: 14 amino acids. Trimming removed 2 bases from V and 0 bases from J, with 8 bases in between. The germline gives CDR1 SQVTM, CDR2 ANQGSEA. CDR3 DNA sequence: TGCAGCGTTGAACGGGGCCTCTCTGGAAACACCATATATTTT. The encoded protein is CSVERGLSGNTIYF.

This chain connects TRBV12-3 or TRBV12-4 to TRBJ2-6; 7 positions match TRBD1. The ends lost 6 bases at V and 0 bases at J; junction bases unmatched: 8. The CDR3 is 17 amino acids. For the CDR3, the DNA is TGTGCCAGCAGCCCGGGACAGCCTCGCTCTGGGGCCAACGTCCTGACTTTC. Its protein is CASSPGQPRSGANVLTF.

This clonotype came up a few times. The chain combines TRBV3-1 with TRBJ2-1; D not resolved. The ends were cut back, 3 bases at V and 4 bases at J, with 13 bases in the middle. CDR1 and CDR2 from the germline V gene are LGHDT and YNNKEL (reference sequence). The CDR3 runs 15 residues. CDR3 amino acids: CASSQDPEWYNEQFF. In nucleotides, the CDR3 is TGTGCCAGCAGCCAGGACCCCGAGTGGTACAATGAGCAGTTCTTC.